These T cell receptor beta chains were read from a single sample in a study of CD8+CD57+ T cells in acquired aplastic anemia. Using its own MiXCR run on the reads, TCRdb lists one record per CDR3 protein. The sample lists 200,000 to 250,000 distinct CDR3 sequences; 45% to 50% were seen once. The specimen sequenced was sorted CD4+, CD8+, or CD8+CD57+ T cells (not recorded which) from PBMCs. The source is a human donor with aplastic anemia. Each CDR3 is given with its conserved first and last residue. Each record gives: clone size, J gene, D gene, V gene, CDR3 length, CDR3 protein, CDR3 DNA. D genes are given only for firm matches. Expanded clones get a size class; other rows say once, few or many, or leave the size out.

many	TRBJ2-5	NA	TRBV14	15	CASSQDQGWQETQYF	TGTGCCAGCAGCCAAGATCAGGGATGGCAAGAGACCCAGTACTTC
many	TRBJ2-3	NA	TRBV12-3/TRBV12-4	14	CASSLRGFTDTQYF	TGTGCCAGCAGCCTGCGAGGGTTCACAGATACGCAGTATTTT
few	TRBJ2-5	TRBD2	TRBV6-1	16	CASSETGGGSQETQYF	TGTGCCAGCAGTGAAACGGGGGGGGGTAGCCAAGAGACCCAGTACTTC
NA	TRBJ1-6	NA	TRBV7-3	13	CASSLKANSPLHF	TGTGCCAGCAGCTTAAAGGCCAATTCACCCCTCCACTTT
NA	TRBJ1-1	NA	TRBV7-6	13	CASSLASGTEAFF	TGTGCTAGCAGCTTAGCATCAGGTACTGAAGCTTTCTTT
NA	TRBJ2-3	TRBD2	TRBV27	19	CASSSKTGLAGSSTDTQYF	TGTGCCAGCAGTTCGAAAACAGGACTAGCGGGCTCTAGCACAGATACGCAGTATTTT
few	TRBJ2-6	NA	TRBV27	13	CASSLSGANVLTF	TGTGCCAGCAGTTTATCTGGGGCCAACGTCCTGACTTTC
few	TRBJ1-6	TRBD1	TRBV27	15	CASRTGGSYNSPLHF	TGTGCCAGCAGGACAGGGGGCTCCTATAATTCACCCCTCCACTTT
NA	TRBJ1-5	NA	TRBV7-9	18	CASSLVGRGGLFGQPQHF	TGTGCCAGCAGCTTAGTGGGCAGGGGTGGCTTATTTGGACAGCCCCAGCATTTT
NA	TRBJ1-6	TRBD1	TRBV2	15	CASNPQTGYNSPLHF	TGTGCCAGCAACCCTCAGACAGGGTATAATTCACCCCTCCACTTT
NA	TRBJ1-1	TRBD1	TRBV7-9	13	CASSHAGTGDAFF	TGTGCCAGCAGCCATGCCGGGACAGGGGATGCTTTCTTT
NA	TRBJ1-2	NA	TRBV19	15	CASSTQTRAHYGYTF	TGTGCCAGTAGTACCCAGACGCGAGCCCACTATGGCTACACCTTC
many	TRBJ1-1	NA	TRBV6-4	11	CASREGTEAFF	TGTGCCAGCAGAGAGGGCACTGAAGCTTTCTTT
few	TRBJ1-2	NA	TRBV27	13	CASSRTVSDGYTF	TGTGCCAGCAGCCGGACAGTCTCAGATGGCTACACCTTC
many	TRBJ1-1	NA	TRBV9	13	CASSVAEGTEAFF	TGTGCCAGCAGCGTAGCAGAAGGAACTGAAGCTTTCTTT
many	TRBJ1-1	NA	TRBV5-1	14	CASAAGEENTEAFF	TGCGCCAGTGCGGCCGGGGAGGAGAACACTGAAGCTTTCTTT
few	TRBJ2-5	NA	TRBV18	15	CASSPQDSHQETQYF	TGTGCCAGCTCACCACAGGACAGCCACCAAGAGACCCAGTACTTC
NA	TRBJ2-7	NA	TRBV9	13	CASSEGPTYEQYF	TGTGCCAGCAGCGAGGGACCAACCTACGAGCAGTACTTC
NA	TRBJ2-7	TRBD1	TRBV20-1	15	CSAEAPGTGLYEQYF	TGCAGTGCTGAAGCCCCCGGGACAGGGCTCTACGAGCAGTACTTC
many	TRBJ1-5	TRBD1	TRBV7-9	20	CASSLVLGTGSGYSNQPQHF	TGTGCCAGCAGCTTAGTACTTGGGACAGGGTCGGGCTATAGCAATCAGCCCCAGCATTTT
NA	TRBJ1-5	NA	TRBV5-1	14	CASSLVPGDQPQHF	TGCGCCAGCAGCTTGGTTCCCGGGGATCAGCCCCAGCATTTT
NA	TRBJ2-7	NA	TRBV7-2	15	CASSPGFWAAHEQYF	TGTGCCAGCAGCCCAGGGTTTTGGGCGGCCCACGAGCAGTACTTC